The present T cell receptor (beta chain) was sequenced within a study of cytomegalovirus exposure and HLA in healthy donors listed by TCRdb under 2017. General notes on the study: According to an earlier analysis of several hundred of the donors, 150 million to 200 million T cells yielded 117 million unique TCR beta sequences and approximately 280 Gb of sequence data. Genome-wide SNP genotypes for about 55% of the 666 donors were used in a later genetic analysis, which treated that subset as a discovery cohort. Along with the roughly 700-subject first cohort, a separate validation cohort of 120 different subjects was used. Alongside the repertoire data, information on donor age, sex, ethnicity and CMV serostatus was compiled. The study combined high-throughput TCR immunosequencing, statistical association of individual TCRs with disease status, and machine learning to predict cytomegalovirus infection status. HLA typing included class I and class II loci at four-digit resolution. The study profiled the T cell repertoires of under 700 subjects by immunosequencing and related them to cytomegalovirus serostatus. To decide whether each TCR beta V gene segment behaved as functional or pseudogenic, an earlier analysis of 587 of the donors relied on high-throughput TCR beta sequencing. Roughly 300 gigabases of sequencing data and approximately 80 million unique TCR sequences were included in an early release covering about 620 HLA-typed donors. The study aimed to test whether cataloging public T cell receptors could reveal signatures of past pathogen exposure. The genetic ancestry cluster associated with self-reported Caucasian donors included roughly 84% of the 398 genotyped donors. Among around 400 genotyped donors of the cohort, an average of approximately 240,000 unique TCR beta nucleotide sequences was sequenced per donor, of which about 18% were non-productive. Rather than drawing on any new phenotypic data, the later analysis identified candidate immune exposures from TCR beta sequences and the way those sequences occurred across donors. All discovery cohort repertoires had been generated using a single sequencing platform. A later analysis re-examined previously published TCR beta repertoires from more than 550 donors and added high-resolution HLA genotyping to investigate patterns of TCR occurrence. Typing coverage varied by locus: roughly 629-640 donors for A, B, C, DRB1 and DQB1; roughly 510 for DQA1; some 610 for DPA1; fewer than 480 for DPB1. Roughly 5 DR-DQ haplotypes were handled as single units for association and clustering, since linkage in the cohort was strong. General findings and caveats noted by the study authors: The authors suggested that the approach could potentially be generalized to other disease states and immunological phenotypes. A later genetic analysis reported fewer N-insertions in productive TCRs among donors in an Asian-associated ancestry cluster than the roughly 700-donor mean. In this cohort, only TCR beta chains were sequenced, and detectable features were limited by the absence of alpha or paired-chain data. Some IMGT-functional V segments, including TRBV6-2 and TRBV6-3, could not be told apart with the 87-base-pair reads, so those segments were excluded. A later analysis found that HLA-associated TCR beta chains were more clonally expanded and had lower generation probabilities than equally common non-associated chains. CMV serostatus was the only immune exposure information available for the cohort. In a later analysis, TCR association rates were found to vary across HLA loci, with the most associated TCRs seen for DRB1 alleles and the fewest for HLA-C alleles. A later analysis found that most CMV-associated TCR beta chains appeared HLA-restricted, with HLA associations seemingly driven largely by CMV exposure. A group of highly shared sequence variants was considered likely to be a technical artifact of the sequencing pipeline. Cytomegalovirus status was reported to be diagnosed by the classifier with high specificity and sensitivity in both the original and validation cohorts. Assigning TCR associations to individual alleles was difficult when HLA alleles, especially DR and DQ, strongly co-occurred. Most TCR sequences were observed very rarely across donors, whereas some public TCRs were present in many individuals. Roughly uniform sequencing depth across donors was assumed in presence/absence analyses, although this assumption may not hold. Because HLA typing was unavailable for some donors at each locus, only the typed subset was used in association tests. A few of the identified cytomegalovirus-associated TCR beta chains were confirmed in vitro to be specific for cytomegalovirus antigens. The earlier analysis of about 600 of the donors excluded 15 to 20 rarely observed V segments, including chromosome 9 orphons, because counts were too low. In a later genetic analysis, a missense DCLRE1C variant was associated with V-gene and J-gene trimming of TCR beta chains, and the association was replicated in an independent cohort. The study gave a list of 150 to 200 TCR beta chains associated with cytomegalovirus. In an earlier analysis of fewer than 700 of the donors, most TCR beta V segments appeared in productive rearrangements about 87% or about 30% of the time, broadly matching IMGT annotations. A later analysis associated about 17,000 TCR beta sequences with specific HLA alleles at a false discovery rate of 0.05. In a later analysis, several top co-occurrence clusters were reported to appear linked to parvovirus B19, influenza, CMV and Epstein-Barr virus. Correlated functional status among segregating V segments might reflect linkage disequilibrium, but an unknown experimental factor could not be ruled out. A further reported finding was that TCR beta sequences accurately predicted the HLA-A and HLA-B alleles for most subjects in the first cohort.

The germline V gene gives CDR1 as SGHDT and CDR2 as YYEEEE. The CDR3 holds 15 amino acids from the cysteine to the phenylalanine. Of all the DNA, just the CDR3 is kept, 45 bases in frame from base 1. Germline trimming amounts to 5 bases on V and 4 bases on J, with 10 as the count of junction bases outside the gene matches. This clone was seen a few times. Its antigen remains undetermined. No clone much larger than this one lies a single base away; base qualities are absent. The cohort consisted of some 670 healthy bone marrow donors. Cohort members were all nominally healthy when sampled, although unrecorded immune exposures were likely present. The donor was CMV seronegative and belonged to the group of 352 seronegative cohort members. Every donor gave a peripheral blood sample, and the peripheral blood mononuclear cells from that sample were used for TCR beta sequencing. Genomic DNA extraction from the blood cell samples was performed with the Qiagen DNeasy Blood Extraction Kit.

Library creation used the immunoSEQ multiplex PCR assay. A mixture of 60 forward primers for TCR Vbeta segments and 13 reverse primers for TCR Jbeta segments was used in the multiplex PCR. Amplification of the CDR3 region of rearranged TCR beta genes was performed with a multiplex PCR assay on genomic DNA. On the Illumina HiSeq System, the amplified TCR beta libraries were sequenced as 87-base-pair reads. The published analysis was carried out like this. A later analysis tallied some 79 million unique TCR beta chains across the 640 or so repertoires, and approximately 12 million of those chains were shared by two or more donors. To remove PCR and sequencing errors, raw reads were error-corrected and collapsed into unique sequences using a nearest-neighbor algorithm that merged closely related sequences. V, D and J gene segments were assigned by aligning CDR3 sequences to IMGT reference sequences. For a sequence to be retained, a match of at least six nucleotides was required to both a V gene segment and a J gene segment. A rearrangement counted as productive if the CDR3 had no stop codons and remained in frame with V and J, and every other rearrangement counted as non-productive. Following IMGT convention, CDR3 was defined as the stretch from the second conserved V-encoded cysteine to the conserved J-encoded phenylalanine. The earlier analysis of approximately 590 of the donors excluded any sequence lacking an unambiguous match to a single V gene segment. In an earlier analysis of some 590 of the donors, a V segment was called functional when productive rearrangements were above 56.7%, and segregating when the standard deviation between donors exceeded 5%. A statistical classification framework was built to diagnose cytomegalovirus status from the catalog of TCR beta chain sequences. V and J gene assignment, in a later analysis, came from comparing TCR nucleotide sequences with IMGT/GENE-DB human TR gene sequences. Using the TCRdist pipeline, a later analysis assigned CDR3 sequences along with most-parsimonious VDJ recombination scenarios. A later analysis defined each TCR beta chain by its CDR3 amino acid sequence plus V-gene family, and excluded reads lacking a unique V-gene family. To address suspected cross-contamination and a sequencing artifact, a later analysis removed around 600 highly shared, low-generation-probability nucleotide sequences. In a later analysis, a clonal expansion index was calculated for each public chain from normalized within-repertoire ranks of inferred template counts. Generation probabilities in a later analysis came from a VDJ recombination model fitted to out-of-frame rearrangements, and those results were checked against IGoR. In a later analysis, hypergeometric tests were used to score TCR-TCR, TCR-HLA and TCR-CMV co-occurrence, with a repertoire-size bias correction applied to TCR pairs. False discovery rates were estimated in a later analysis by permuting HLA or CMV assignments 20 times. In a later analysis, co-occurring TCRs were grouped using DBSCAN, with TCRdist sequence similarity added in when clustering inside HLA-allele-positive subsets. Repertoires with fewer than 30,000 or more than 120,000 public chains were left out of co-occurrence clustering, as were about five repertoires with anomalous nucleotide sharing. Here the immuneACCESS table is served through TCRdb, limited to in-frame sequences with V and J called. Missing clones are a known gap in these copies; in checked studies unresolved V genes cover under half, and the rest lacks a known reason. From that table come the V and J calls and clone size; the DNA was used to work out D and trimming. The sample table records around 150,000 clones; roughly 9.4% of these occur just once. Jointly, the top ten make up approximately 1.8% of the sample.

Recombination linked TRBV5-6 to TRBJ1-2, and 8 junction bases match TRBD1. The sequenced sample consisted of PBMCs. The clonotype was recovered from a male donor in good health and CMV-seronegative. The DNA sequence is given as TGTGCCAGCAGTTTTGGACAGGGTAGTAGCTATGGCTACACCTTC. This sequence encodes CASSFGQGSSYGYTF. The reference TRBV5-6 and TRBJ1-2 proteins fill in what lies around the CDR3, so the full variable domain reads DAGVTQSPTHLIKTRGQQVTLRCSPKSGHDTVSWYQQALGQGPQFIFQYYEEEERQRGNFPDRFSGHQFPNYSSELNVNALLLGDSALYLCASSFGQGSSYGYTFGSGTRLTVV.